This T cell receptor (beta chain) is from a study of blood T cell repertoires in COVID-19. Looking at the study overall: Samples representing acute and convalescent COVID-19 were sourced from the United States, Italy and Spain. In each case, the material was cDNA or gDNA derived from T cells, B-cell-depleted T cells, or PBMCs.

In the source study's methods: Amplification from reference gene primers served as the basis for estimated nucleated cell counts. The table came from immunoSEQ multiplex PCR; TCRdb's copy has only in-frame clones and leaves some out. V and J calls and clone size are as listed in that table; D and trimming were resolved from the DNA. This table holds about 76,000 clones, 70% to 90% found once. CDR1 is SGHTA and CDR2 is FQGTGA in the germline V gene. The V and J ends lost 2 bases and 8 bases respectively, with 4 bases between them. The CDR3 is 11 amino acids. The genes are TRBV7-3 and TRBJ2-1, with no clear D. The sequence derives from a human donor in a cohort sampled during active COVID-19. Material for sequencing was peripheral blood. The CDR3 nucleotides are TGTGCCAGCAGCTTAGGAGATGAGCAGTTCTTC. This translates into CASSLGDEQFF. Full variable domain (missing parts from reference TRBV7-3 and TRBJ2-1): GAGVSQTPSNKVTEKGKYVELRCDPISGHTALYWYRQSLGQGPEFLIYFQGTGAADDSGLPNDRFFAVRPEGSVSTLKIQRTERGDSAVYLCASSLGDEQFFGPGTRLTVL.